Described below is a single T cell receptor (beta chain) sequence and its context. Its matching antigen is unknown. Germline V gives CDR1 SGHDT, CDR2 YYEEEE. Between the trimmed V and J ends, which lost 4 bases and 3 bases, there was a span of 8 bases. This CDR3 has 13 residues. This sample stems from a study of CD8+CD57+ T cells in acquired aplastic anemia. Study context: Sorted CD4+ and CD8+ cell DNA averaged about 3 ug.

Study results and limitations: Common to patients and controls were 25 to 30 CD8+ CDR3 sequences.

CDR3 and TCR beta VDJ profiling relied on a genomic DNA template. TCRdb called the reads again in MiXCR, with one record for every CDR3 protein. Of about 68,000 distinct CDR3 sequences listed, 50% to 55% are singletons. This TCR was recovered from a human donor in good health, serving as a control. Input material: sorted CD4+, CD8+, or CD8+CD57+ T cells (not recorded which) from PBMCs. This chain uses TRBV5-6 with TRBJ2-1; TRBD1 or TRBD2 may be the D gene (5 bases each). CDR3 sequence reads: CASSGGVYNEQFF. The CDR3 DNA sequence: TGTGCCAGCAGCGGGGGAGTCTACAATGAGCAGTTCTTC.